Included here is one TCR beta chain sequence, with context. What it binds is unknown. The data were obtained in a study of T cell repertoires in cytomegalovirus infection. Turning to the study itself: Signatures in public TCR beta sequences pointed to both CMV infection and matching HLA type.

Findings of the study overall: Cumulative frequency of public TCR beta families picked out carriers of CMV plus the relevant HLA.

TCRdb recomputed calls from the reads with MiXCR, one row per CDR3 protein. The table includes hundreds of thousands of distinct CDR3 sequences, about a third detected once. The V segment lost 5 bases and the J segment 6 bases; nucleotides outside the gene matches: 11. The V gene's germline CDR1 is SGHTA and CDR2 FQGNSA. The CDR3 sequence is 15 residues long. The sample taken for sequencing was PBMCs. The receptor's source is a human donor in good health (CMV status not recorded). Some clones in this sample may be carry-over from other donors' samples. This chain joins TRBV7-2 and TRBJ2-7, with 9 bases that match TRBD1. CDR3 bases: TGTGCCAGCAGCGTGCGGGACAGGGATAGGGCCGAGCAGTACTTC. As protein: CASSVRDRDRAEQYF.